The 14 T cell receptor beta chains below all came from one sample that was sequenced in a study of beta chain features in type 1 diabetes. The isolated RNA, all of it, was reverse transcribed, so expressed TCRB transcripts were what got sequenced. Assay used: immunoSEQ multiplex PCR; TCRdb lists only in-frame clones, some missing. This table holds 390,000 or so clones, around 14% found once. Material for sequencing was naive CD4+ T cells from blood. The receptors stem from a young man in good health.

The chain recombines TRBV28 with TRBJ2-7; 7 bases are a match to TRBD1. Germline CDR1 and CDR2: MDHEN and SYDVKM. This CDR3 comprises 14 residues. The ends lost 6 bases at V and 2 bases at J; junction bases unmatched: 7. This chain's CDR3 is CASRRPGQAYEQYV. CDR3 sequence (DNA): TGTGCCAGCAGGCGACCTGGACAGGCCTACGAGCAGTACGTC.

This clone appeared many times. In the same sample, other DNA sequences code for this CDR3. This chain connects TRBV18 to TRBJ2-2; D is uncertain. The germline V gene encodes CDR1 KGHSH and CDR2 LQKENI. The CDR3 spans 12 residues. V shed 4 bases and J shed 1 base, with 1 base lying between them. The CDR3 nucleotides are TGTGCCAGCTCACGGAACACCGGGGAGCTGTTTTTT. This gives the protein CASSRNTGELFF.

The chain couples TRBV29-1 to TRBJ2-1; perhaps D is TRBD1 or TRBD2 (5 bases each). CDR3 size: 14 residues. V dropped 1 base and J dropped 0 bases, with 7 bases sitting between them. From germline, CDR1 is SQVTM and CDR2 ANQGSEA. The CDR3 spells CSVEGGSSYNEQFF. For the CDR3, the DNA is TGCAGCGTTGAAGGGGGGAGCTCCTACAATGAGCAGTTCTTC.

This chain links TRBV18 with TRBJ2-6; D gene uncertain. CDR3 length: 16 amino acids. V dropped 3 bases and J dropped 6 bases, with 15 bases sitting between them. Germline CDR1 and CDR2: KGHSH and LQKENI. The CDR3 coding sequence is TGTGCCAGCTCACCCCAAAGTAGGAGAATGGCCAACGTCCTGACTTTC. Its translation is CASSPQSRRMANVLTF.

This clone was counted between two and nine times. This sequence joins TRBV7-2 and TRBJ1-1; D remains ambiguous. The CDR3 length is 13 residues. The germline gives CDR1 SGHTA, CDR2 FQGNSA. Trimming cost V 5 bases and J 0 bases, with 7 bases left between them. DNA of the CDR3: TGTGCCAGCAGCCCGCAGGTGAACACTGAAGCTTTCTTT. Encoded protein: CASSPQVNTEAFF. The variable domain in full, with the rest retrieved from reference TRBV7-2 and TRBJ1-1, is GAGVSQSPSNKVTEKGKDVELRCDPISGHTALYWYRQSLGQGLEFLIYFQGNSAPDKSGLPSDRFSAERTGGSVSTLTIQRTQQEDSAVYLCASSPQVNTEAFFGQGTRLTVV.

The gene calls are TRBV4-3 and TRBJ2-5; D ambiguous. The CDR3 runs 14 residues. Looked up from germline, CDR1 is LGHNA and CDR2 is YSLEER. V was pared by 1 base and J by 5 bases, with 11 bases between. CDR3 nucleotide sequence: TGCGCCAGCAGCCAAGCTGTAGGTCCGGAGACCCAGTACTTC. Protein product: CASSQAVGPETQYF.

This clone was counted between two and nine times. CDR3 amino acids: CSVNGGGLYTEAFF. CDR3 sequence (DNA): TGCAGCGTTAATGGTGGGGGGTTGTACACTGAAGCTTTCTTT. The gene calls are TRBV29-1 and TRBJ1-1, with D tentatively TRBD1 (5 bases). The germline V gene encodes CDR1 SQVTM and CDR2 ANQGSEA. Trimming pared 5 bases from V and 3 bases from J, leaving 16 bases between. This CDR3 contains 14 residues. Using reference TRBV29-1 and TRBJ1-1 for the parts outside the CDR3, the full variable domain is SAVISQKPSRDICQRGTSLTIQCQVDSQVTMMFWYRQQPGQSLTLIATANQGSEATYESGFVIDKFPISRPNLTFSTLTVSNMSPEDSSIYLCSVNGGGLYTEAFFGQGTRLTVV.

This clone has a handful of counts. This chain joins TRBV6-5 and TRBJ2-7; D is unclear. The CDR3 consists of 14 residues. Germline V CDR1 and CDR2: MNHEY, SVGAGI. V was shortened by 0 bases and J by 9 bases, with 15 bases between the two germline ends. This chain's CDR3 is CASSYSKTDTGQYV. In nucleotides, the CDR3 is TGTGCCAGCAGTTACTCGAAGACGGATACGGGGCAGTACGTC.

The chain links TRBV4-3 to TRBJ2-1, with D possibly matching TRBD1 (5 bases). This CDR3 is 14 amino acids long. Germline V gives CDR1 LGHNA, CDR2 YSLEER. The V and J ends lost 1 base and 6 bases respectively, with 10 bases between them. The DNA of the CDR3 is TGCGCCAGCAGCCAAGGGCTGCAGGGCAATGAGCAGTTCTTC. This translates into CASSQGLQGNEQFF.

This chain joins TRBV4-3 and TRBJ2-1; D not resolved. V was pared by 0 bases and J by 4 bases, with 10 bases between. Germline values: CDR1 LGHNA, CDR2 YSLEER. This CDR3 spans 15 amino acids. The CDR3 region has the DNA TGCGCCAGCAGCCAAGATATCGGGCCGTACAATGAGCAGTTCTTC. Its protein is CASSQDIGPYNEQFF.

This sequence joins TRBV6-4 and TRBJ1-6, with D unclear. Trimming took off 2 bases at V and 10 bases at J, with 9 bases between the two ends. Germline V gene sequence: CDR1 MRHNA, CDR2 SNTAGT. This CDR3 is built from 13 residues. DNA for the CDR3: TGTGCCAGCAGTGACGACCCTGTCTCACCCCTCCACTTT. Translating it yields CASSDDPVSPLHF.

This clone has a handful of counts. One junction end disagrees with the germline gene, perhaps due to a read error. The chain has TRBV7-2 and TRBJ2-3; D might be TRBD2 (6 bases). Germline CDR1 reads SGHTA; CDR2 reads FQGNSA. CDR3 length: 14 residues. The CDR3 nucleotides are TGTGCCAGCAGCCCAAGCCGGCCCGGGACTTTGCTTTTTTTT. Encoded protein: CASSPSRPGTLLFF.

This clone occurred many times. The V and J genes are TRBV7-2 and TRBJ2-3, with 8 positions matching TRBD1. Losses at the gene ends were 5 bases for V and 0 bases for J; bases not matched to a gene: 4. CDR1 and CDR2 (germline): SGHTA, FQGNSA. The CDR3 extends over 15 amino acids. CDR3 nucleotides: TGTGCCAGCAGCCCCAGGGGGCCTAGCACAGATACGCAGTATTTT. It yields the protein CASSPRGPSTDTQYF.

The chain joins TRBV7-2 to TRBJ2-7, with D tentatively TRBD2 (6 bases). This CDR3 is built from 15 residues. V lost 1 base and J lost 3, with 13 bases in between. In germline, CDR1 is SGHTA, CDR2 FQGNSA. The CDR3 DNA is TGTGCCAGCAGCTTAGTAGGGACTCGGAGCTACGAGCAGTACTTC. Residues: CASSLVGTRSYEQYF.